The clone carrying this TCR beta chain was counted many times. As yet, its antigen is unknown. V was trimmed by 8 bases and J by 6 bases, leaving 12 bases between them. Germline values: CDR1 SNHLY, CDR2 FYNNEI. The CDR3 length is 12 residues. These data belong to a study of T-cell reconstitution after alpha-beta-depleted transplantation in children. Study results and caveats: Newly generated T cells supplied most T-cell counts and diversity one year post-transplant. High day-60 TCRbeta diversity in some patients came from surviving recipient T cells and thymic progenitors.

Unique molecular identifiers were incorporated when the TCRbeta library was constructed. TCRdb called the PCR reads again in MiXCR, with one record for every CDR3 protein. Of more than 85,000 distinct CDR3 sequences detected, 6% appear once; the ten largest clones hold 6% to 7%. The chain links TRBV2 to TRBJ2-3, with D uncertain. The sample was PBMCs, mostly from graft donor cells, taken 60 days after TCRalphabeta/CD19-depleted stem cell transplant. The source is a female patient between 2 and 15 years old who had a stem cell transplant for Fanconi anemia, so the T cells may come from the graft donor. CDR3 nucleotide sequence: TGTGCCAGCGGTAACCTAGGCGATACGCAGTATTTT. Its translation is CASGNLGDTQYF.